These T cell receptor beta chains were read from a single sample in a study of T cell responses to AZD1222 COVID-19 vaccine. The table came from immunoSEQ multiplex PCR; TCRdb's copy has only in-frame clones and leaves some out. The data show 140,000 to 150,000 clones, more than 85% seen once. The sequences come from peripheral blood, collected 28 days after the second AZD1222 dose. These receptors all stem from an adult who received the AZD1222 COVID-19 vaccine. Each CDR3 is given with its conserved first and last residue. Each record gives: clone size, D gene, J gene, V gene, CDR3 protein, CDR3 DNA. D genes are given only for firm matches. Size is omitted from some rows. Given values are once, few, many or a class for expanded clones.

NA | NA | TRBJ2-3 | TRBV6-5 | CASSYRILSTDTQYF | TGTGCCAGCAGTTACAGGATTTTAAGCACAGATACGCAGTATTTT
NA | NA | TRBJ2-3 | TRBV3-1/TRBV3-2 | CASSQGGGTDTQYF | TGTGCCAGCAGCCAAGGTGGAGGCACAGATACGCAGTATTTT
once | TRBD1 | TRBJ1-5 | TRBV7-8 | CASSEPQGSNQPQHF | TGTGCCAGCAGCGAGCCACAGGGGAGCAATCAGCCCCAGCATTTT
NA | NA | TRBJ1-2 | TRBV19 | CASSLGPTPLYGYTF | TGTGCCAGTAGTCTGGGGCCAACCCCGCTTTATGGCTACACCTTC
NA | NA | TRBJ2-2 | TRBV5-1 | CASSFAGTGELFF | TGCGCCAGCAGCTTCGCGGGCACCGGGGAGCTGTTTTTT
NA | NA | TRBJ2-7 | TRBV4-3 | CASSQDLSQGPSYEQYF | TGCGCCAGCAGCCAAGATCTAAGCCAGGGCCCTTCCTACGAGCAGTACTTC
NA | NA | TRBJ2-2 | TRBV5-4 | CASSRTGELFF | TGTGCCAGCTCAAGGACCGGGGAGCTGTTTTTT
NA | NA | TRBJ1-1 | TRBV28 | CASSFIGLGTEAFF | TGTGCCAGCAGTTTCATAGGACTAGGGACTGAAGCTTTCTTT
NA | NA | TRBJ2-3 | TRBV4-2 | CASSQEGASVGLADTQYF | TGTGCCAGCAGCCAAGAAGGGGCTAGCGTGGGCCTGGCAGATACGCAGTATTTT
NA | TRBD2 | TRBJ2-3 | TRBV10-3 | CAISLAGEDTQYF | TGTGCCATATCACTAGCGGGGGAAGATACGCAGTATTTT
NA | NA | TRBJ1-2 | TRBV6-5 | CASSYQGGANYGYTF | TGTGCCAGCAGTTATCAAGGAGGGGCGAACTATGGCTACACCTTC
NA | TRBD1 | TRBJ2-1 | TRBV28 | CASRNGDRVDGEQFF | TGTGCCAGCAGGAACGGGGACAGGGTAGACGGTGAGCAGTTCTTC
NA | NA | TRBJ1-5 | TRBV19 | CASSIGGRQPQHF | TGTGCCAGTAGTATCGGCGGGAGACAGCCCCAGCATTTT
NA | NA | TRBJ2-7 | TRBV27 | CASSFGSRPYYEQYF | TGTGCCAGCAGTTTTGGCAGCCGGCCGTACTACGAGCAGTACTTC
NA | NA | TRBJ1-3 | TRBV15 | CATSRSKSSGNTIYF | TGTGCCACCAGCAGGTCCAAAAGCTCTGGAAACACCATATATTTT
NA | NA | TRBJ1-4 | TRBV9 | CASSPRGARGDEKLFF | TGTGCCAGCAGCCCTCGGGGGGCGCGGGGAGATGAAAAACTGTTTTTT
NA | NA | TRBJ1-6 | TRBV2 | CASSPGRNSPLHF | TGTGCCAGCAGTCCGGGACGTAATTCACCCCTCCACTTT
NA | TRBD2 | TRBJ2-3 | TRBV9 | CASSVGLAAFTDTQYF | TGTGCCAGCAGCGTAGGACTAGCGGCTTTCACAGATACGCAGTATTTT
NA | NA | TRBJ2-1 | TRBV5-5 | CASSLAHERFF | TGTGCCAGCAGCTTGGCGCATGAGAGGTTCTTC
NA | NA | TRBJ1-1 | TRBV20-1 | CSASRQPEAFF | TGCAGTGCTAGTCGTCAGCCTGAAGCTTTCTTT
NA | TRBD1 | TRBJ1-5 | TRBV19 | CASSPNDRGRQPQHF | TGTGCCAGTAGTCCTAACGACAGGGGGCGTCAGCCCCAGCATTTT
NA | NA | TRBJ1-3 | TRBV14 | CASGLGGGNTIYF | TGTGCCAGCGGCTTGGGGGGCGGAAACACCATATATTTT
once | TRBD1 | TRBJ1-5 | TRBV6-5 | CASSRTGDQPQHF | TGTGCCAGCAGTCGGACAGGGGATCAGCCCCAGCATTTT
NA | NA | TRBJ2-3 | TRBV12-5 | CASGLGGVDTQYF | TGTGCTAGTGGTTTGGGCGGGGTGGATACGCAGTATTTT
NA | TRBD2 | TRBJ2-1 | TRBV2 | CASISLASGGQGEQFF | TGTGCCAGCATTTCTTTAGCTAGCGGGGGTCAGGGGGAGCAGTTCTTC
NA | TRBD1 | TRBJ2-1 | TRBV3-1/TRBV3-2 | CASSQVTGGNEQFF | TGTGCCAGCAGCCAAGTAACAGGGGGCAATGAGCAGTTCTTC
NA | NA | TRBJ2-3 | TRBV2 | CASSELVAPDTQYF | TGTGCCAGCAGTGAATTGGTAGCCCCAGATACGCAGTATTTT
NA | NA | TRBJ2-2 | TRBV14 | CASSLVPNTGELFF | TGTGCCAGCAGCTTGGTTCCGAACACCGGGGAGCTGTTTTTT
NA | NA | TRBJ1-2 | TRBV4-1 | CASSQDGYGYTF | TGCGCCAGCAGCCAAGATGGTTATGGCTACACCTTC
once | NA | TRBJ1-2 | TRBV5-1 | CASSLPQGGKANYGYTF | TGCGCCAGCAGCTTGCCTCAGGGAGGAAAAGCTAACTATGGCTACACCTTC
NA | NA | TRBJ1-5 | TRBV4-2 | CASSSGQEVIQPQHF | TGTGCCAGCAGTTCAGGCCAGGAGGTGATCCAGCCCCAGCATTTT
NA | NA | TRBJ2-1 | TRBV15 | CATSRASSVGEQFF | TGTGCCACCAGCAGAGCCAGTTCGGTGGGGGAGCAGTTCTTC
NA | NA | TRBJ1-2 | TRBV7-9 | CASSLPARNYGYTF | TGTGCCAGCAGCTTACCCGCCCGCAACTATGGCTACACCTTC
NA | TRBD2 | TRBJ2-3 | TRBV4-1 | CASSHGTTGTSGGKRTDTQYF | TGCGCCAGCAGCCACGGAACGACCGGGACTAGCGGGGGGAAACGCACAGATACGCAGTATTTT
NA | NA | TRBJ1-2 | TRBV19 | CASSIPGGANGYTF | TGTGCCAGTAGTATCCCGGGGGGCGCGAATGGCTACACCTTC
NA | NA | TRBJ1-2 | TRBV5-6 | CASSEELNYGYTF | TGTGCCAGCAGCGAGGAACTTAACTATGGCTACACCTTC
few | NA | TRBJ2-7 | TRBV9 | CASSTGTPTFLYF | TGTGCCAGCAGCACCGGGACTCCAACGTTCTTGTACTTC
NA | NA | TRBJ2-3 | TRBV12-3/TRBV12-4 | CASSLILGDTQYF | TGTGCCAGCAGTTTAATTTTGGGAGATACGCAGTATTTT
NA | TRBD1 | TRBJ1-5 | TRBV19 | CASRPGQGGGQPQHF | TGTGCCAGTAGACCCGGACAGGGAGGGGGTCAGCCCCAGCATTTT
NA | NA | TRBJ2-2 | TRBV4-3 | CASSQHRGNTGELFF | TGCGCCAGCAGCCAACATCGGGGGAACACCGGGGAGCTGTTTTTT
NA | NA | TRBJ2-5 | TRBV7-9 | CASRRSPGAQYF | TGTGCCAGCAGAAGGTCCCCCGGGGCCCAGTACTTC
NA | NA | TRBJ2-6 | TRBV19 | CASSRTSGANVLTF | TGTGCCAGTAGCAGGACCTCTGGGGCCAACGTCCTGACTTTC
NA | TRBD2 | TRBJ2-3 | TRBV5-4 | CASSLLRGSTDTQYF | TGTGCCAGCAGCTTGCTGCGGGGGAGCACAGATACGCAGTATTTT
NA | NA | TRBJ1-4 | TRBV5-8 | CASSPGTQGGEKLFF | TGTGCCAGCAGCCCGGGGACACAGGGCGGAGAAAAACTGTTTTTT
NA | NA | TRBJ2-4 | TRBV6-1 | CASSEYSGVSAKNIQYF | TGTGCCAGCAGTGAATATTCTGGCGTTTCGGCCAAAAACATTCAGTACTTC
NA | NA | TRBJ2-7 | TRBV28 | CASSSPPGGVAKPYEQYF | TGTGCCAGCAGCTCCCCCCCGGGTGGGGTAGCGAAGCCCTACGAGCAGTACTTC
NA | NA | TRBJ1-2 | TRBV7-9 | CASRAPINRDYGYTF | TGTGCCAGCCGTGCCCCGATTAACAGGGACTATGGCTACACCTTC
NA | NA | TRBJ2-7 | TRBV5-1 | CASSLDPFNEQYF | TGCGCCAGCAGCTTGGATCCCTTCAACGAGCAGTACTTC
NA | NA | TRBJ1-2 | TRBV9 | CASSVDRNYGYTF | TGTGCCAGCAGCGTCGACAGAAACTATGGCTACACCTTC
NA | NA | TRBJ2-1 | TRBV5-6 | CASSLYVTGRDEQFF | TGTGCCAGCAGCTTGTATGTGACAGGGAGGGATGAGCAGTTCTTC
NA | NA | TRBJ1-2 | TRBV5-6 | CATGTTPDNYGYTF | TGTGCGACCGGGACCACACCCGATAACTATGGCTACACCTTC
NA | TRBD2 | TRBJ2-3 | TRBV6-5 | CASPGLATDTQYF | TGTGCCAGCCCGGGACTAGCGACAGATACGCAGTATTTT
NA | NA | TRBJ2-3 | TRBV9 | CASSVGLRVTDTQYF | TGTGCCAGCAGCGTAGGTCTGAGGGTCACAGATACGCAGTATTTT
NA | NA | TRBJ2-3 | TRBV7-2 | CASSYDSQTDTQYF | TGTGCCAGCAGCTATGACAGTCAAACAGATACGCAGTATTTT
NA | NA | TRBJ1-1 | TRBV5-5 | CASSLVGMNTEAFF | TGTGCCAGCAGCTTGGTAGGAATGAACACTGAAGCTTTCTTT
NA | TRBD1 | TRBJ1-3 | TRBV9 | CASSPEGQGGRNTIYF | TGTGCCAGCAGCCCCGAAGGACAGGGGGGTAGAAACACCATATATTTT
NA | TRBD2 | TRBJ2-7 | TRBV9 | CASSTTGGPLLEQYF | TGTGCCAGCAGCACCACGGGAGGCCCTCTCCTCGAGCAGTACTTC
NA | NA | TRBJ2-5 | TRBV7-9 | CASSPRLGHKTQYF | TGTGCCAGCAGCCCCCGACTGGGCCACAAGACCCAGTACTTC
NA | NA | TRBJ2-5 | TRBV5-1 | CASSLSGGAVRETQYF | TGCGCCAGCAGCTTGTCCGGGGGAGCAGTCAGGGAGACCCAGTACTTC